This T cell receptor (beta chain) was recorded in a study of T cells in localized non-small cell lung cancer. Notes on the study in general: A median of approximately 50 clones ranked among the top 100 in tumor appeared in adjacent lung. One tumor region alone was sequenced, and heterogeneity therefore remains possible. There was an association of higher blood T cell density with longer overall survival. The highest T cell clonality was in uninvolved adjacent lung, above tumor.

This clone was counted a single time. Antigen specificity is unknown. This CDR3 has 15 amino acids. Germline V gene lookup returns CDR1 MNHEY and CDR2 SVGAGI. Trimming removed 8 bases from V and 3 bases from J, with 16 bases in between. This table comes from immunoSEQ multiplex PCR, and its TCRdb copy is limited to in-frame clones, with some not included. The table lists about 21,000 clones, nearly 90% of them singletons. The clonotype was recovered from a male donor older than 55 with stage II lung adenocarcinoma. The sequenced sample was peripheral blood mononuclear cells, obtained before any cancer treatment. This sequence joins TRBV6-5 and TRBJ2-2; TRBD1 or TRBD2 may be the D gene (7 bases each). The CDR3 here is CASRRGGEDTGELFF. CDR3 in DNA: TGTGCCAGCCGCAGGGGGGGCGAAGACACCGGGGAGCTGTTTTTT.